The 25 T cell receptor beta chains below all came from one sample that was sequenced in a study of CD8 T cells in Susac syndrome. After extraction with the RNeasy kit, 0.5 to 1 ug of the RNA was reverse transcribed using random hexamers. MiXCR, run by TCRdb on the immunoSEQ multiplex PCR reads, gives a single entry per CDR3 protein. The data contain around 200,000 distinct CDR3 sequences, 92% of them singletons. Sample: CD8+ T cells from PBMCs. The receptors stem from a human donor with multiple sclerosis.

A note on this clonotype: Mismatch with germline at one junction end may stem from a read error. V and J are TRBV7-7 and TRBJ2-5; D call uncertain. The CDR3 totals 15 residues. CDR1 and CDR2 from the germline V gene are SSHAT and FNYEAQ (reference sequence). The CDR3 region has the DNA TGTGCTAGCAGCTTAAGAAGAGACGGCCAAGAGACCCAGTACTTC. Its translation is CASSLRRDGQETQYF.

This clonotype was seen only once. This CDR3 is CASRIRDASNYEQYF. Here the CDR3 DNA reads TGTGCCAGTAGGATCCGGGACGCATCAAACTACGAGCAGTACTTC. The chain couples TRBV19 to TRBJ2-7; D may match TRBD1 or TRBD2 (5 bases each). The length of the CDR3 is 15 residues. Germline values: CDR1 LNHDA, CDR2 SQIVND (reference sequence). V was shortened by 6 bases and J by 3 bases, with 18 bases between the two germline ends.

The chain is built from TRBV6-2 or TRBV6-3 and TRBJ2-7; 11 positions agree with TRBD2. The CDR3 length is 14 residues. The germline CDR1 and CDR2 sequences are MNHEY and SVGEGT. Trimming cost V 6 bases and J 4 bases; bases outside gene matches: 5. The CDR3 is CASSVLAGAYEQYF. The CDR3 DNA reads as TGTGCCAGCAGCGTACTAGCGGGGGCGTACGAGCAGTACTTC.

V usage is TRBV11-1 and J usage is TRBJ2-7; D gene uncertain. This CDR3 contains 17 residues. Germline lookup yields CDR1 SGHAT and CDR2 FQDESV (reference sequence). The V end lost 1 base, the J end lost 1 base, and 17 bases lay between the germline ends. CDR3 region: CASSLGTGHFLSYEQYF. CDR3 coding DNA: TGTGCCAGCAGCTTAGGGACCGGGCATTTCCTATCCTACGAGCAGTACTTC.

The chain combines TRBV19 with TRBJ1-1; D is undetermined. Germline lookup yields CDR1 LNHDA and CDR2 SQIVND (reference sequence). The V and J ends lost 5 bases and 1 base respectively, with 11 bases between them. This CDR3 spans 14 amino acids. The CDR3 nucleotides are TGTGCCAGTAGTCCCGGACCTCGGAACACTGAAGCTTTCTTT. Encoded protein: CASSPGPRNTEAFF.

The V and J genes are TRBV15 and TRBJ1-1; D unresolved. CDR3 size: 14 residues. Trimming shortened V by 0 bases and J by 4 bases, and 9 bases separated the two germline ends. The V gene's germline CDR1 is LNHNV and CDR2 YYDKDF (reference sequence). CDR3 DNA sequence: TGTGCCACCAGCAGAGACCTAGGCGGCACTGAAGCTTTCTTT. As protein: CATSRDLGGTEAFF. Drawing the rest from reference TRBV15 and TRBJ1-1, the complete variable domain is DAMVIQNPRYQVTQFGKPVTLSCSQTLNHNVMYWYQQKSSQAPKLLFHYYDKDFNNEADTPDNFQSRRPNTSFCFLDIRSPGLGDTAMYLCATSRDLGGTEAFFGQGTRLTVV.

The chain uses TRBV9 and TRBJ1-2; a possible D gene is TRBD1 (6 bases). Per germline, CDR1 SGDLS and CDR2 YYNGEE. V gave up 3 bases and J gave up 5 bases, with 11 bases separating them. The CDR3 is made up of 13 amino acids. The CDR3: CASSAGTSYGYTF. Here the CDR3 DNA reads TGTGCCAGCAGCGCCGGGACATCTTATGGCTACACCTTC.

V is TRBV15 and J is TRBJ2-7; D possibly corresponds to TRBD2 (6 bases). V lost 3 bases, J lost 0 bases, and 21 bases lay in between. The CDR3 spans 18 residues. The germline gives CDR1 LNHNV, CDR2 YYDKDF (reference sequence). Here the CDR3 reads CATSRGLAIASSSYEQYF. The CDR3 DNA reads as TGTGCCACCAGCAGGGGACTGGCAATAGCTTCCAGCTCCTACGAGCAGTACTTC.

V usage is TRBV13 and J usage is TRBJ2-1; 8 bases map to TRBD2. This CDR3 spans 15 amino acids. V lost 3 bases and J lost 8; bases outside the gene matches: 9. CDR1 is PRHDT and CDR2 is FYEKMQ in the germline V gene (reference sequence). CDR3 amino acids: CASSFRGGQRHEQFF. In DNA, the CDR3 is TGTGCCAGCAGCTTCCGGGGGGGACAAAGGCATGAGCAGTTCTTC.

The chain employs TRBV20-1 and TRBJ1-1, with D possibly TRBD1 on 6 matching bases. V lost 4 bases and J lost 4, with 16 bases in between. The CDR3 sequence is 14 residues long. Germline V lookup: CDR1 DFQATT, CDR2 SNEGSKA (reference sequence). The CDR3 here is CSAISGAGITEAFF. The CDR3, as DNA: TGCAGTGCTATCTCAGGGGCGGGGATCACTGAAGCTTTCTTT.

The CDR3 bases are TGTGCCAGCTCAAACGATGACTATGGCTACACCTTC. Its protein product is CASSNDDYGYTF. The rearrangement links TRBV2 to TRBJ1-2; D is ambiguous. V was shortened by 8 bases and J by 3 bases, with 10 bases between the two germline ends. The CDR3 has 12 residues. Germline CDR1 SNHLY, CDR2 FYNNEI.

This chain links TRBV4-3 with TRBJ2-1; the D is unclear. From germline, CDR1 is LGHNA and CDR2 YSLEER. Trimming cost V 0 bases and J 6 bases, with 12 bases left between them. The CDR3 contains 15 residues. The CDR3 region is CASSQDALTFNEQFF. The CDR3 nucleotides are TGCGCCAGCAGCCAAGATGCTCTGACTTTCAATGAGCAGTTCTTC.

V is TRBV27 and J is TRBJ1-1, with D perhaps matching TRBD1 (6 bases). The CDR3 spans 15 residues. V was clipped by 5 bases and J by 5 bases, with 18 bases between them. The germline V gene encodes CDR1 MNHEY and CDR2 SMNVEV (reference sequence). CDR3 in DNA: TGTGCCAGCAGTGACCTTACAGGGAGAAGGACTGAAGCTTTCTTT. Encoded protein: CASSDLTGRRTEAFF.

The rearrangement joins TRBV9 to TRBJ2-7; TRBD2 is a possible D gene (6 bases). V was shortened by 0 bases and J by 2 bases, with 12 bases between the two germline ends. CDR1 and CDR2 (germline): SGDLS, YYNGEE. This CDR3 is 15 amino acids long. CDR3 bases: TGTGCCAGCAGCGTAGTAGGGGAGGCAACCTACGAGCAGTACTTC. The encoded protein is CASSVVGEATYEQYF.

The genes are TRBV2 and TRBJ1-3, with D maybe TRBD1 (5 bases). Germline CDR1 reads SNHLY; CDR2 reads FYNNEI. V lost 1 base to trimming and J lost 8 bases, with 15 bases between them. CDR3 size: 15 residues. CDR3 in amino acids: CASSEGEGTADTIYF. Here the CDR3 DNA reads TGTGCCAGCAGTGAAGGTGAGGGGACGGCGGACACCATATATTTT.

The chain is built from TRBV9 and TRBJ1-1; the match to TRBD1 covers 9 bases. The CDR3 spans 15 residues. Germline values: CDR1 SGDLS, CDR2 YYNGEE. V trimming: 0 bases; J trimming: 3 bases; junction bases outside the gene matches: 3. CDR3 in amino acids: CASSVDDRGDTEAFF. CDR3 in DNA: TGTGCCAGCAGCGTAGACGACAGGGGGGACACTGAAGCTTTCTTT.

V gene TRBV23-1 combines with J gene TRBJ2-1, with 13 bases lining up with TRBD2. TRBV23-1 is an ORF, with its function uncertain. This CDR3 is built from 15 residues. The V and J ends lost 6 bases and 9 bases, in that order; junction bases with no gene match: 8. The CDR3: CASSPGLAGVVEQFF. As DNA, the CDR3 is TGCGCCAGCAGCCCCGGACTAGCGGGAGTGGTTGAGCAGTTCTTC.

The chain recombines TRBV12-3 or TRBV12-4 with TRBJ2-7; TRBD1 matches 7 bases. J was trimmed by 1 base and V by 5 bases; bases with no gene match: 8. CDR3 length: 15 amino acids. This chain's CDR3 is CASSGWTGLSYEQYF. The CDR3 nucleotides read TGTGCCAGCAGTGGATGGACAGGCCTATCCTACGAGCAGTACTTC.

The chain uses TRBV30 and TRBJ2-6; D uncertain. CDR1 GTSNPN and CDR2 SVGIG come from the germline V gene (reference sequence). The CDR3 totals 16 residues. V was cut by 2 bases and J by 2 bases, with 13 bases left in between. DNA for the CDR3: TGTGCCTGGAGTAACGACGGGTCCCCTGGGGCCAACGTCCTGACTTTC. Translated, it gives CAWSNDGSPGANVLTF.

The rearrangement links TRBV6-2 or TRBV6-3 to TRBJ2-1; 8 bases line up with TRBD2. Trimming cost V 4 bases and J 2 bases; bases outside gene matches: 7. From germline, CDR1 is MNHEY and CDR2 SVGEGT. The CDR3 contains 16 residues. CDR3 in DNA: TGTGCCAGCAGTTCCGAAGCGGGAGAAACCTACAATGAGCAGTTCTTC. It is translated as CASSSEAGETYNEQFF.

This chain connects TRBV5-1 to TRBJ2-5, with TRBD1 identical over 7 bases. This CDR3 has 16 amino acids. The germline V gene encodes CDR1 SGHRS and CDR2 YFSETQ. V shed 0 bases, J shed 1 base, and the junction held 6 bases outside the gene matches. The CDR3 bases are TGCGCCAGCAGCTTGGCACCACGGACAGGCCAAGAGACCCAGTACTTC. It encodes CASSLAPRTGQETQYF.

This rearrangement joins TRBV12-3 or TRBV12-4 to TRBJ2-1; D not resolved. Trimming removed 7 bases from V and 5 bases from J, with 12 bases in between. This CDR3 contains 13 residues. The CDR3 here is CASIENRDNEQFF. DNA for the CDR3: TGTGCCAGCATCGAAAATCGGGACAATGAGCAGTTCTTC.

This rearrangement joins TRBV6-1 to TRBJ2-7; no definite D call. The V end lost 3 bases, the J end lost 2 bases, and 11 bases lay between the germline ends. Germline V gives CDR1 MNHNS, CDR2 SASEGT. The CDR3 runs to 14 residues. The CDR3 DNA follows: TGTGCCAGCAGTGACTTTACGCTTACCTACGAGCAGTACTTC. This codes for CASSDFTLTYEQYF.

This rearrangement joins TRBV4-3 to TRBJ2-2, with TRBD2 matching over 8 bases. In germline, CDR1 is LGHNA, CDR2 YSLEER. The CDR3 sequence is 17 residues long. The V and J ends lost 1 base and 3 bases, in that order; junction bases with no gene match: 7. CDR3 sequence (DNA): TGCGCCAGCAGCCAAGGTTACGAGCGGGAGTACACCGGGGAGCTGTTTTTT. Residues: CASSQGYEREYTGELFF.

A single count supports this clonotype. The DNA of the CDR3 is TGTGCCAGCAGCCAGGGCCCCTACAGGGTAGACACTGAAGCTTTCTTT. It codes for CASSQGPYRVDTEAFF. The chain has TRBV7-2 and TRBJ1-1; possible D gene TRBD1, 6 bases. The ends were cut back, 5 bases at V and 3 bases at J, with 19 bases in the middle. The CDR3 extends over 16 amino acids. Germline V gene lookup returns CDR1 SGHTA and CDR2 FQGNSA.